Shown below are 22 T cell receptor beta chains from a single sample sequenced in a study of T-cell memory formation after mild COVID-19. TCRdb reanalysed the 5' RACE reads using MiXCR and keeps one entry per CDR3 protein. The data show 550,000 to 700,000 distinct CDR3 sequences, roughly 17% seen once. The source material was PBMCs or a T cell subset sorted from them (not recorded which). The receptor set was obtained from an adult woman who had mild COVID-19 (a few samples of this study predate the infection). Cell type and time point are not known.

This chain uses TRBV6-2 or TRBV6-3 with TRBJ1-3; weak D call: TRBD1 (5 bases). From germline, CDR1 is MNHEY and CDR2 SVGEGT. This CDR3 is built from 14 residues. Trimming took 6 bases from V and 0 from J, leaving 9 bases between them. CDR3 sequence reads: CASRRQSSGNTIYF. The CDR3, as DNA: TGTGCCAGCAGGAGACAGTCCTCTGGAAACACCATATATTTT.

This clonotype was counted between two and nine times. The genes are TRBV29-1 and TRBJ1-3; D is unclear. Trimming pared 4 bases from V and 0 bases from J, leaving 4 bases between. Germline loops: CDR1 SQVTM, CDR2 ANQGSEA. The CDR3 is 12 amino acids. The CDR3 DNA reads as TGCAGCGTTGGGTACTCTGGAAACACCATATATTTT. It specifies CSVGYSGNTIYF.

This clonotype occurred a few times. This chain joins TRBV7-3 and TRBJ2-3; 8 positions match TRBD2. Per the germline V gene, CDR1 is SGHTA and CDR2 is FQGTGA. The CDR3 consists of 16 residues. Trimming removed 4 bases from V and 1 base from J; junction bases left unmatched: 7. CDR3 DNA sequence: TGTGCCAGCAGCTCCACTAGCGGCCGCGGCACAGATACGCAGTATTTT. Encoded protein: CASSSTSGRGTDTQYF. Supplemented by reference TRBV7-3 and TRBJ2-3, the full variable domain reads GAGVSQTPSNKVTEKGKYVELRCDPISGHTALYWYRQSLGQGPEFLIYFQGTGAADDSGLPNDRFFAVRPEGSVSTLKIQRTERGDSAVYLCASSSTSGRGTDTQYFGPGTRLTVL.

There are a few counts of this clonotype. The chain carries TRBV18 and TRBJ2-7; 10 bases agree with TRBD2. J lost 3 bases, V lost 5 bases, and 7 bases had no gene match. The CDR3 runs to 15 residues. Germline V gene sequence: CDR1 KGHSH, CDR2 LQKENI. The CDR3 nucleotides read TGTGCCAGCTCATCCCCGGGACTAGCGTACTACGAGCAGTACTTC. Its translation: CASSSPGLAYYEQYF.

This clonotype was seen more than once but under ten times. This chain joins TRBV15 and TRBJ1-1, with 9 bases that match TRBD1. V gave up 5 bases and J gave up 12 bases; unmatched junction bases: 10. In germline, CDR1 is LNHNV, CDR2 YYDKDF (reference sequence). This CDR3 spans 13 amino acids. The CDR3 DNA follows: TGTGCCACCAGCGCCGAAAAGACAGGGGGTCCTTTCTTT. The encoded protein is CATSAEKTGGPFF.

The V gene is TRBV24-1, the J gene TRBJ2-1, with D possibly matching TRBD1 (8 bases). V was trimmed by 4 bases and J by 7 bases, leaving 22 bases between them. Germline CDR1 KGHDR, CDR2 SFDVKD. The length of the CDR3 is 17 residues. The chain's CDR3 is CATSDYADLQGGNEQFF. Here the CDR3 DNA reads TGTGCCACCAGTGACTACGCTGACCTACAGGGGGGGAATGAGCAGTTCTTC.

A few counts support this clonotype. The V and J genes are TRBV7-8 and TRBJ1-5; D is uncertain. The V end was cut by 1 base, the J end by 0 bases, with 10 bases between. CDR3 size: 16 residues. Germline CDR1 is SGHVS and CDR2 is FQNEAQ. Here the CDR3 DNA reads TGTGCCAGCAGCTTAGAGGGCAGCTATAGCAATCAGCCCCAGCATTTT. Encoded protein: CASSLEGSYSNQPQHF.

The table lists this clonotype with a few counts. V is TRBV6-5 and J is TRBJ2-1; D may be TRBD2 (6 bases). Germline CDR1 MNHEY, CDR2 SVGAGI. V lost 2 bases and J 4 bases, leaving 15 bases between the germline ends. The CDR3 runs to 16 residues. Here the CDR3 reads CASSYSPGGPYNEQFF. The CDR3, as DNA: TGTGCCAGCAGTTACAGCCCCGGGGGACCATACAATGAGCAGTTCTTC.

This clonotype was observed a few times. The J gene is TRBJ2-7, the V gene TRBV2; D is perhaps TRBD2 (5 bases). V lost 8 bases to trimming and J lost 3 bases, with 14 bases between them. CDR1 is SNHLY, CDR2 FYNNEI, per germline. CDR3 size: 13 residues. This chain's CDR3 is CASAGPPNYEQYF. The DNA of the CDR3 is TGTGCCAGCGCGGGCCCCCCCAACTACGAGCAGTACTTC.

This chain connects TRBV4-1 to TRBJ2-3; D unresolved. Per the germline V gene, CDR1 is MGHRA and CDR2 is YSYEKL. The CDR3 contains 13 residues. V lost 4 bases and J lost 6, with 11 bases in between. CDR3 protein: CASSPRTSDTQYF. DNA of the CDR3: TGCGCCAGCAGCCCCCGGACCTCGGATACGCAGTATTTT.

This clonotype was seen only a few times. The V call is TRBV7-9, the J call TRBJ2-7; 8 bases fit TRBD1. The CDR3 is made up of 13 amino acids. Germline V CDR1 and CDR2: SEHNR, FQNEAQ (reference sequence). V shed 6 bases, J shed 5 bases, and the junction held 6 bases outside the gene matches. The DNA of the CDR3 is TGTGCCAGCAGGTCCGGGACAGGTCACGAGCAGTACTTC. This encodes CASRSGTGHEQYF.

This clonotype was seen more than once but under ten times. The chain employs TRBV12-3 or TRBV12-4 and TRBJ2-2, with D uncertain. Between the trimmed V and J ends, which lost 7 bases and 6 bases, there was a span of 9 bases. CDR3 length: 12 residues. The CDR3 here is CASTIWAGELFF. CDR3 nucleotides: TGTGCCAGCACGATATGGGCCGGGGAGCTGTTTTTT.

The chain carries TRBV7-2 and TRBJ2-4; D gene uncertain. Trimming pared 5 bases from V and 8 bases from J, leaving 16 bases between. Germline loops: CDR1 SGHTA, CDR2 FQGNSA. The CDR3 has 14 amino acids. The chain's CDR3 is CASSVQAPGYIQYF. The CDR3 coding sequence is TGTGCCAGCAGCGTCCAGGCCCCGGGTTACATTCAGTACTTC. Variable domain in full (rest from reference TRBV7-2 and TRBJ2-4): GAGVSQSPSNKVTEKGKDVELRCDPISGHTALYWYRQSLGQGLEFLIYFQGNSAPDKSGLPSDRFSAERTGGSVSTLTIQRTQQEDSAVYLCASSVQAPGYIQYFGAGTRLSVL.

This rearrangement joins TRBV20-1 to TRBJ2-7, with 10 bases aligning to TRBD1. Germline CDR1 and CDR2: DFQATT and SNEGSKA (reference sequence). CDR3 length: 14 residues. V dropped 5 bases and J dropped 2; count of bases not matched to a gene: 6. The DNA of the CDR3 is TGCAGTGCTGACAGGGGGCCGAGTACCTACGAGCAGTACTTC. Its protein product is CSADRGPSTYEQYF.

This clonotype showed up just a few times. The chain has TRBV12-3 or TRBV12-4 and TRBJ2-3; D is possibly TRBD1 or TRBD2 (5 bases each). With 5 bases removed from V and 5 bases from J, the gap between germline ends came to 14 bases. CDR3 size: 14 residues. The CDR3 DNA reads as TGTGCCAGCAGTCTCCCGGGACGGAGAGATACGCAGTATTTT. It specifies CASSLPGRRDTQYF.

This clonotype appeared a few times. This sequence joins TRBV2 and TRBJ2-3, with D tentatively TRBD1 (5 bases). Trimming removed 3 bases at V and 0 bases at J, with 10 bases between. Germline CDR1 is SNHLY and CDR2 is FYNNEI. CDR3 size: 15 residues. CDR3: CASSELQESTDTQYF. Written as DNA, the CDR3 is TGTGCCAGCAGTGAGCTACAGGAGAGCACAGATACGCAGTATTTT.

This clonotype has at least ten counts. V and J are TRBV24-1 and TRBJ1-5; D remains ambiguous. This CDR3 region has 12 residues. Germline assignment: CDR1 KGHDR and CDR2 SFDVKD. V was shortened by 4 bases and J by 4 bases, with 4 bases between the two germline ends. The CDR3 DNA reads TGTGCCACCAGTGACTCAAATCAGCCCCAGCATTTT. Encoded protein: CATSDSNQPQHF.

This clonotype has a count of ten or more. The chain is built from TRBV7-2 and TRBJ2-4; 7 positions agree with TRBD2. This CDR3 comprises 16 residues. J lost 2 bases, V lost 3 bases, and 7 bases had no gene match. Germline lookup yields CDR1 SGHTA and CDR2 FQGNSA. CDR3 in DNA: TGTGCCAGCAGCTTTCAGCGGGGTCTGACCAAAAACATTCAGTACTTC. Its protein is CASSFQRGLTKNIQYF. The whole variable domain, remainder taken from reference TRBV7-2 and TRBJ2-4, is GAGVSQSPSNKVTEKGKDVELRCDPISGHTALYWYRQSLGQGLEFLIYFQGNSAPDKSGLPSDRFSAERTGGSVSTLTIQRTQQEDSAVYLCASSFQRGLTKNIQYFGAGTRLSVL.

This clonotype was seen a handful of times. The V gene is TRBV7-2, the J gene TRBJ2-1; either TRBD1 or TRBD2 may fit D (7 bases each). Deletions cut 0 bases from V and 9 bases from J, with 15 bases between. The CDR3 contains 15 residues. CDR1 is SGHTA and CDR2 is FQGNSA in the germline V gene. CDR3 protein: CASSLAHSRGGEQFF. CDR3 nucleotides: TGTGCCAGCAGCTTAGCGCATAGCAGGGGGGGTGAGCAGTTCTTC. The full variable domain, its missing parts supplied by reference TRBV7-2 and TRBJ2-1, is GAGVSQSPSNKVTEKGKDVELRCDPISGHTALYWYRQSLGQGLEFLIYFQGNSAPDKSGLPSDRFSAERTGGSVSTLTIQRTQQEDSAVYLCASSLAHSRGGEQFFGPGTRLTVL.

V is TRBV5-5 and J is TRBJ1-1; D is ambiguous. Germline V lookup: CDR1 SGHKS, CDR2 YYEKEE (reference sequence). The CDR3 covers 13 residues. V lost 0 bases to trimming and J lost 5 bases, with 8 bases between them. CDR3 residues: CASSLVWGTEAFF. The DNA of the CDR3 is TGTGCCAGCAGCTTGGTTTGGGGTACTGAAGCTTTCTTT. Combining the CDR3 with reference TRBV5-5 and TRBJ1-1 gives the whole variable domain DAGVTQSPTHLIKTRGQQVTLRCSPISGHKSVSWYQQVLGQGPQFIFQYYEKEERGRGNFPDRFSARQFPNYSSELNVNALLLGDSALYLCASSLVWGTEAFFGQGTRLTVV.

CDR3 residues: CASSLVVGGAAETQYF. The CDR3, as DNA: TGCGCCAGCAGCTTGGTAGTGGGGGGGGCTGCGGAGACCCAGTACTTC. V usage is TRBV5-1 and J usage is TRBJ2-5; D is perhaps TRBD2 (7 bases). V lost 0 bases and J 5 bases, leaving 17 bases between the germline ends. CDR3 length equals 16 residues. Germline loops: CDR1 SGHRS, CDR2 YFSETQ.

CDR3 in DNA: TGCGCCAGCAGACCGGGACTAGCGGGTCAAGAGACCCAGTACTTC. It encodes CASRPGLAGQETQYF. V usage is TRBV5-1 and J usage is TRBJ2-5, with TRBD2 matching 12 bases. Germline CDR1 reads SGHRS; CDR2 reads YFSETQ. The V gene end was trimmed by 5 bases and the J gene end by 2 bases; junction bases not matched to a gene: 4. The CDR3 runs to 15 residues.